This T cell receptor beta chain came from a study of CD8 T cells in Susac syndrome. Study-level points and caveats: As the study acknowledged, the number of individuals who were part of its TCR sequencing and HLA analysis was relatively small.

Random hexamers primed reverse transcription of roughly 0.5 to 1 ug RNA. MiXCR, run by TCRdb on the immunoSEQ multiplex PCR reads, gives a single entry per CDR3 protein. Of 190,000 or so distinct CDR3 sequences detected, 90% to 95% appear once; the ten largest clones hold 0.093%. Turning to this clonotype: Its antigen is not known.

The CDR3 has 11 residues. V lost 8 bases to trimming and J lost 1 base, with 5 bases between them. Germline CDR1 and CDR2: ENHRY and SYGVKD. From blood CD8+ and CD4+ T cells, TCR beta sequences were generated. This clonotype originated in a human donor with multiple sclerosis. Sequenced: CD4+ T cells from PBMCs. The chain combines TRBV10-3 with TRBJ2-5; D possibly matches TRBD1 or TRBD2 (5 bases each). The CDR3 region is CAIGGQETQYF. CDR3 DNA sequence: TGTGCCATCGGGGGCCAAGAGACCCAGTACTTC.